This T cell receptor beta chain was captured in a study of T-cell memory formation after mild COVID-19 (dated by TCRdb to about 2021). Looking at the study overall: TCR sequence clusters from the two donors were found to be largely donor specific. T-cell clones expanding and contracting after mild COVID-19 in two donors were tracked by longitudinal TCRalpha and TCRbeta repertoire sequencing. Two young, previously healthy adult volunteers, one female and one male, were included in the cohort.

Notes on this clonotype: Its antigen remains undetermined. No per-base quality is available; no much larger clone lies one base away.

PBMCs were isolated by Ficoll-Paque density gradient centrifugation. TCRdb shows the sequencer as Illumina NovaSeq 6000. TCRalpha and TCRbeta cDNA libraries were constructed by 5'RACE with constant-segment primers, with sample barcodes and unique molecular identifiers being introduced. RNA was extracted from every sample with Trizol reagent. Libraries were amplified in two PCR steps, with a second sample barcode and Illumina TruSeq adapters added in the second step. Sequencing of the libraries was done on an Illumina NovaSeq, producing 2 x 150 bp paired-end reads. As for the original processing: With migec v1.2.7, reads were demultiplexed and then collapsed into UMI-guided consensus sequences. Using mixcr v2.1.11, the UMI consensuses were aligned to TRA and TRB V and J templates and assembled into clonotypes. Expanded or contracted clonotypes were those called significant by both edgeR and NoisET, with noise models trained on biological replicates. For edgeR calls, the thresholds were a false discovery rate-adjusted p below 0.01 and a log2 fold-change of 1. PCA with hierarchical clustering of max-normalized trajectories of the 1000 most abundant clonotypes was used as exploratory dynamics analysis. Separately sequenced CD4+ and CD8+ repertoires were used to assign the CD4 or CD8 phenotype of responding clones. TCRdb reran the public reads through fastp at Q25 and MiXCR, keeping productive beta chains. When rows share a CDR3 protein, they turn into one entry using the most common DNA and genes. TCRdb's processing, not the authors' own work, is the source of the V and J calls. The sample table lists tens of thousands of distinct CDR3 sequences, about 6.1% of them with a count of one. The leading ten clones occupy under 0.9% of the sample.

General findings and caveats noted by the study authors: Whether the second-wave clones peaking on day 37 were SARS-CoV-2 specific was not confirmed. Only a couple of mild cases were covered in the study, and larger cohorts including severe cases with pre-infection samples were considered necessary. Balanced CD4/CD8 phenotypes were observed for clones contracting from day 15 to 85, whereas a bias towards CD4+ was observed for a second wave of clones expanding from day 15 to 37. Contracting CD4+ clones turned up mainly in the CM and EM memory subsets, whereas EMRA was where CD8+ clones were enriched. Some responding clones were found in pre-infection memory, which suggests that pre-existing cross-reactive memory T cells took part in the SARS-CoV-2 response.

Inclusive of the bounding cysteine and phenylalanine, the CDR3 is 16 residues long. Left in the record is the CDR3 DNA by itself, 48 bases read in frame from the first base. Germline trimming: 3 bases from V, 1 base from J; junction bases outside gene matches: 5. CDR1 and CDR2, looked up from the germline V gene, are SGHDT and YYEEEE. The sequence joins TRBV5-6 to TRBJ1-1; 11 central nucleotides agree with TRBD1. The sample consisted of PBMCs or a T cell subset sorted from them (not recorded which). The sequence was collected from an adult who had mild COVID-19 (a few samples of this study predate the infection). The sample titles of this study are shuffled in the database, so cell type and time point are left out. CDR3 reads: CASSSWTGGGNTEAFF. In nucleotide form, the sequence is TGTGCCAGCAGCTCGTGGACAGGGGGCGGGAACACTGAAGCTTTCTTT.